These T cell receptor beta chains were read from a single sample in a study of shared clonotypes between healthy human individuals. Here immunoSEQ multiplex PCR was the method, and the copy in TCRdb shows in-frame clones only, minus some. Of hundreds of thousands of clones in the sample, roughly 79% were seen once. Input material: PBMCs. These receptors were obtained from a woman between 40 and 55 years old in good health. Some clones in this sample may be carry-over from other donors' samples. The CDR3 runs from the conserved cysteine through the conserved F or W. The D gene is left open where the match is weak. The listing skips clone size in some rows; elsewhere it reads once, few, many or a size class.

abundance | d_gene | j_gene | len | v_gene | CDR3nt | CDR3aa
. | . | TRBJ2-5 | 12 | TRBV29-1 | TGCAGCGTCGAGCCCACCCCAGAGACCCAGTACTTC | CSVEPTPETQYF
many | . | TRBJ1-1 | 12 | TRBV19 | TGTGCCAGTGCAAACATGAACACTGAAGCTTTCTTT | CASANMNTEAFF
. | TRBD1 | TRBJ2-1 | 11 | TRBV5-5 | TGTGCCAGCAGCGGAACAGGGGGGCAGTTCTTC | CASSGTGGQFF
. | TRBD2 | TRBJ2-1 | 17 | TRBV29-1 | TGCAGCGTTGAAAATCCGGCTAGCGGGAGTTTGATCAATGAGCAGTTCTTC | CSVENPASGSLINEQFF
. | TRBD2 | TRBJ2-7 | 15 | TRBV27 | TGTGCCAGCAGTCACGGACTAGCGGGGTCCTACGAGCAGTACTTC | CASSHGLAGSYEQYF
few | . | TRBJ1-2 | 14 | TRBV10-2 | TGCGCCAGCAGTGAGTCTCGCCAGGGGTTAGGCTACACCTTC | CASSESRQGLGYTF
few | . | TRBJ2-3 | 12 | TRBV2 | TGTGCCACCCAGACAGATACAGATACGCAGTATTTT | CATQTDTDTQYF
. | . | TRBJ2-5 | 13 | TRBV6-1 | TGTGCCAGCAGTCGGGGTTCTCAAGAGACCCAGTACTTC | CASSRGSQETQYF
. | . | TRBJ2-2 | 13 | TRBV27 | TGTGCCAGCAGACCCCCGAACACCGGGGAGCTGTTTTTT | CASRPPNTGELFF
. | TRBD1 | TRBJ1-1 | 13 | TRBV6-1 | TGTGCCAGTCTATACAGGGGGAACACTGAAGCTTTCTTT | CASLYRGNTEAFF
. | . | TRBJ2-2 | 15 | TRBV15 | TGTGCCACCAGCAGAGATCTGGCCGGGACCGGGGAGCTGTTTTTT | CATSRDLAGTGELFF
. | TRBD1 | TRBJ1-1 | 16 | TRBV30 | TGTGCCTGGCTGCCCCTAGGCCCAGGGGGGAACACTGAAGCTTTCTTT | CAWLPLGPGGNTEAFF
. | TRBD2 | TRBJ2-5 | 16 | TRBV2 | TGTGCCAGCAGTCCGGGACTAGCGGGAGGACGGGAGACCCGGTACTTC | CASSPGLAGGRETRYF
. | . | TRBJ1-1 | 15 | TRBV28 | TGTGCCAGCAGTAACCGGGACGTCATACTCACTGAAGCTTTCTTT | CASSNRDVILTEAFF
few | . | TRBJ1-1 | 12 | TRBV11-3 | TGTGCCAGCAGCCAAGGGAACACTGAAGCTTTCTTT | CASSQGNTEAFF
. | TRBD1 | TRBJ1-2 | 15 | TRBV7-9 | TGTGCCAGCAGCCTGGGACAGGGCGAGAACTATGGCTACACCTTC | CASSLGQGENYGYTF
. | . | TRBJ1-5 | 14 | TRBV5-1 | TGCGCCAGCAGCTTGGCGGAGGGGGGTCAGCCCCAGCATTTT | CASSLAEGGQPQHF
. | TRBD1 | TRBJ1-2 | 14 | TRBV28 | TGTGCCAGCAAGAGGGACAGGGCGGTGGTGAGCTACACCTTC | CASKRDRAVVSYTF
once | TRBD1 | TRBJ1-4 | 15 | TRBV7-9 | TGTGCCAGCAGGGACAGGGGGCTTGAGGGTGAAAAACTGTTTTTT | CASRDRGLEGEKLFF
few | TRBD1 | TRBJ2-1 | 15 | TRBV2 | TGTGCCAGACAAACGGGACAGGGTATGGTCGATGAGCAGTTCTTC | CARQTGQGMVDEQFF
few | . | TRBJ2-6 | 14 | TRBV6-6 | TGTGCCAGCAGCCGGGACTCTGGGGCCAACGTCCTGACTTTC | CASSRDSGANVLTF
. | . | TRBJ1-4 | 17 | TRBV30 | TGTGCCTGGGGTGGTCCCTATTCGGTGGGCACTAATGAAAAACTGTTTTTT | CAWGGPYSVGTNEKLFF
. | TRBD1 | TRBJ2-2 | 14 | TRBV19 | TGTGCCAGTAGGCGAGGACAGGGTACCGGGGGGCTGTTTTTT | CASRRGQGTGGLFF
few | . | TRBJ2-1 | 13 | TRBV5-6 | TGTGCCAGCAGCTTGTCTAGTGGTGATGAGCAGTTCTTC | CASSLSSGDEQFF
. | . | TRBJ2-1 | 18 | TRBV14 | TGTGCCAGCAGCCGCTGGGCGCCCAGTGAGCAATCTTACAATGAGCAGTTCTTC | CASSRWAPSEQSYNEQFF
. | . | TRBJ2-7 | 15 | TRBV5-1 | TGCGCCAGCAGCTACTCGGGATCGAGCTCCTACGAGCAGTACTTC | CASSYSGSSSYEQYF
. | . | TRBJ2-2 | 15 | TRBV5-1 | TGCGCCAGCAGCGATATGCGGAGGAACACCGGGGAGCTGTTTTTT | CASSDMRRNTGELFF
. | TRBD2 | TRBJ2-1 | 15 | TRBV7-7 | TGTGCTAGCAGCTTAAGGGTGGGAGGGCTCAATGAGCAGTTCTTC | CASSLRVGGLNEQFF
. | . | TRBJ2-1 | 14 | TRBV6-5 | TGTGCCAGCAGTTACAATCCTAGCGTTAATGAGCAGTTCTTC | CASSYNPSVNEQFF
. | . | TRBJ2-5 | 14 | TRBV28 | TGTGCCAGCAGTCCGCGCAGGGGTTTGGAGACCCAGTACTTC | CASSPRRGLETQYF
. | TRBD2 | TRBJ2-1 | 17 | TRBV7-8 | TGTGCCAGCAGCCTTCTTCGGACTAGCGGGAGTTACAATGAGCAGTTCTTC | CASSLLRTSGSYNEQFF
. | . | TRBJ1-2 | 14 | TRBV19 | TGTGCCAGTAGTACCCTAAGAACAGGGTCTGGCTACACCTTC | CASSTLRTGSGYTF
. | . | TRBJ1-2 | 14 | TRBV28 | TGTGCCAGCAGTTTAGTTGGGGAGTTTTATGGCTACACCTTC | CASSLVGEFYGYTF
. | TRBD1 | TRBJ1-2 | 13 | TRBV19 | TGTGCCAGTAGTACGCGGACAGGAAATGGCTACACCTTC | CASSTRTGNGYTF
. | . | TRBJ2-1 | 12 | TRBV11-3 | TGTGCCAGCAGCTTTCCCAACAATGAGCAGTTCTTC | CASSFPNNEQFF
. | . | TRBJ1-5 | 17 | TRBV5-5 | TGTGCCAGCAGCTGGGAGGCGGAGATTTTTAGCAATCAGCCCCAGCATTTT | CASSWEAEIFSNQPQHF
. | . | TRBJ2-7 | 16 | TRBV30 | TGTGCCTGGACTAGGAGTTACAGGGGTTGGAGGGACGAGCAGTACTTC | CAWTRSYRGWRDEQYF
. | TRBD2 | TRBJ2-2 | 16 | TRBV7-8 | TGTGCCAGCAGCTCAGGACTAGCGGGAGGGTCCGGGGAGCTGTTTTTT | CASSSGLAGGSGELFF
few | TRBD1 | TRBJ2-1 | 15 | TRBV5-1 | TGCGCCAGCAGCTTGGAGGACAGGGGTGGTAATGAGCAGTTCTTC | CASSLEDRGGNEQFF
. | TRBD1 | TRBJ2-1 | 16 | TRBV4-1 | TGCGCCAGCAGCCAGAGGACAGGGAAAGCATACAATGAGCAGTTCTTC | CASSQRTGKAYNEQFF
. | . | TRBJ2-1 | 14 | TRBV9 | TGTGCCAGCAGCGTAGAGGGCCCGAGGAATGAGCAGTTCTTC | CASSVEGPRNEQFF
. | TRBD2 | TRBJ2-7 | 15 | TRBV5-1 | TGCGCCAGCAGCCTCCGACTAGCGGGAGTCGGCGAGCAGTACTTC | CASSLRLAGVGEQYF
. | TRBD1 | TRBJ2-1 | 14 | TRBV7-3 | TGTGCCAGCAAGAAGGACAGGGGTGACAATGAGCAGTTCTTC | CASKKDRGDNEQFF
few | . | TRBJ1-5 | 14 | TRBV7-9 | TGTGCCAGCAGTAAAGGGGGAGGTAATCAGCCCCAGCATTTT | CASSKGGGNQPQHF
. | TRBD1 | TRBJ2-2 | 18 | TRBV5-6 | TGTGCCAGCAGCGTAGGACAAGGGACAGGGGGATTGATCGGGGAGCTGTTTTTT | CASSVGQGTGGLIGELFF
. | . | TRBJ2-6 | 13 | TRBV15 | TGTGCCACCAGCGGACCTGGGGCCAACGTCCTGACTTTC | CATSGPGANVLTF
. | TRBD2 | TRBJ2-2 | 15 | TRBV19 | TGTGCCAGTAGTATAGCGGGAGGATTTTCCGGGGAGCTGTTTTTT | CASSIAGGFSGELFF
. | . | TRBJ1-2 | 14 | TRBV19 | TGTGCCAGTAGTATTCGTACAGGGTCTTATGGCTACACCTTC | CASSIRTGSYGYTF